Below are 7 T cell receptor beta chains sequenced from a single sample in a study of control samples from healthy donors and cancer patients. TCRdb keeps only in-frame clones here, not all; method: immunoSEQ multiplex PCR. The profile shows 90,000 to 150,000 clones, 70% to 90% of them singletons. What was sequenced was blood. The receptors were gathered from a middle-aged man in good health.

The chain combines TRBV10-3 with TRBJ1-1, with a tentative D call TRBD1 (6 bases). The germline V gene has CDR1 ENHRY and CDR2 SYGVKD. Trimming pared 9 bases from V and 0 bases from J, leaving 8 bases between. The CDR3 is 12 amino acids. The chain's CDR3 is CAMGHLNTEAFF. The CDR3 bases are TGTGCCATGGGACATTTGAACACTGAAGCTTTCTTT.

V gene TRBV5-4 combines with J gene TRBJ1-3, with 11 bases identical to TRBD1. This CDR3 comprises 16 residues. Germline loops: CDR1 SGHNT, CDR2 YYREEE (reference sequence). V trimming: 3 bases; J trimming: 2 bases; junction bases outside the gene matches: 4. The CDR3 sequence is CASSSSGQGAGNTIYF. CDR3 bases: TGTGCCAGCAGCTCCTCGGGACAGGGGGCTGGAAACACCATATATTTT. The complete variable domain, with remaining parts taken from reference TRBV5-4 and TRBJ1-3, reads ETGVTQSPTHLIKTRGQQVTLRCSSQSGHNTVSWYQQALGQGPQFIFQYYREEENGRGNFPPRFSGLQFPNYSSELNVNALELDDSALYLCASSSSGQGAGNTIYFGEGSWLTVV.

The chain's CDR3 is CASDRGTGELFF. The CDR3 DNA reads as TGTGCCTCCGACAGGGGTACCGGGGAGCTGTTTTTT. The chain uses TRBV19 and TRBJ2-2; 8 bases match TRBD1. Germline V lookup: CDR1 LNHDA, CDR2 SQIVND (reference sequence). The ends lost 11 bases at V and 5 bases at J; junction bases unmatched: 4. The CDR3 runs 12 residues.

The chain has TRBV4-3 and TRBJ1-2; no clear D. Looked up from germline, CDR1 is LGHNA and CDR2 is YSLEER. The CDR3 contains 14 residues. Trimming stripped 0 bases from V and 2 bases from J, with 7 bases between. DNA for the CDR3: TGCGCCAGCAGCCAAGACAGGAGAAACTATGGCTACACCTTC. Amino acid sequence: CASSQDRRNYGYTF.

The chain uses TRBV2 and TRBJ2-7; D uncertain. CDR1 and CDR2 from the germline V gene are SNHLY and FYNNEI. V gave up 4 bases and J gave up 0 bases, with 13 bases separating them. This CDR3 has 15 amino acids. The CDR3 DNA reads as TGTGCCAGCAGTGGTTCTAGGATGAGCTCCTACGAGCAGTACTTC. It yields the protein CASSGSRMSSYEQYF.

V usage is TRBV11-2 and J usage is TRBJ1-6; D is unresolved. CDR1 SGHAT and CDR2 FQNNGV come from the germline V gene. There are 14 residues in the CDR3. Trimming shortened V by 2 bases and J by 4 bases, and 6 bases separated the two germline ends. The CDR3 here is CASSLQPYNSPLHF. The CDR3 nucleotides are TGTGCCAGCAGCTTACAACCTTATAATTCACCCCTCCACTTT.

The rearrangement links TRBV6-4 to TRBJ1-1; D not certain. V was clipped by 8 bases and J by 3 bases, with 13 bases between them. This CDR3 spans 13 amino acids. Germline-derived CDR1 and CDR2 are MRHNA and SNTAGT. CDR3 amino acids: CASSETIYTEAFF. CDR3 bases: TGTGCCAGCTCAGAGACGATCTACACTGAAGCTTTCTTT.